This T cell receptor (beta chain) was captured by sequencing in a study of blood T cell repertoires in COVID-19. This CDR3 region has 18 residues. Authors' data handling: For nucleated cells, counts were estimated from reference gene primer amplification. The data were produced by immunoSEQ multiplex PCR, yet TCRdb's version contains in-frame clones alone and is incomplete. That table is the source of V, J and clone size, and D and trimming were worked out from the DNA. The data contain approximately 99,000 clones, about 85% of them seen just once; the ten biggest clones take up just over 4%. Sample: peripheral blood. The V call is TRBV21-1, the J call TRBJ1-5; the tabulated D call, TRBD1, remains unverified against the DNA. TRBV21-1 is noted as a pseudogene. This sequence was found in a woman aged 70-85 years with acute or convalescent COVID-19. DNA for the CDR3: TGTGCCAGCAGCAAAGCGGGTAGGGGGTGTGGGAGCAATCAGCCCCAGCATTTT. Amino acid sequence: CASSKAGRGCGSNQPQHF.